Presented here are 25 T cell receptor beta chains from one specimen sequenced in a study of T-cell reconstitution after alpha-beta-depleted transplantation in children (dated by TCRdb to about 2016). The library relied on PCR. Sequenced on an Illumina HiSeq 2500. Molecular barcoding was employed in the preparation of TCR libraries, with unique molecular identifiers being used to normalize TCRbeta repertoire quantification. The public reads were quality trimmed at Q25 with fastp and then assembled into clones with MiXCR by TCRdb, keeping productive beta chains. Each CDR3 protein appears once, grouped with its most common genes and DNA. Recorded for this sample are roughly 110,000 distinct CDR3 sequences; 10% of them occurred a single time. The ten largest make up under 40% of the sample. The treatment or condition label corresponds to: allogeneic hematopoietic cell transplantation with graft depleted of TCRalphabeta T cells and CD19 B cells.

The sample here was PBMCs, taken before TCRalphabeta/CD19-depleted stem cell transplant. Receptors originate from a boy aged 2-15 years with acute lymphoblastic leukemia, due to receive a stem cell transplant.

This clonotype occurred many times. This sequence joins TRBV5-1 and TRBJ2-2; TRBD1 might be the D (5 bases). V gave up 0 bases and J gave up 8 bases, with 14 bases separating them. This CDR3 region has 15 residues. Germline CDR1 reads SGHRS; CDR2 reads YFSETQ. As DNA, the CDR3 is TGCGCCAGCAGCTTGGTGACAGTCTCCTCGGGGGAGCTGTTTTTT. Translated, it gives CASSLVTVSSGELFF.

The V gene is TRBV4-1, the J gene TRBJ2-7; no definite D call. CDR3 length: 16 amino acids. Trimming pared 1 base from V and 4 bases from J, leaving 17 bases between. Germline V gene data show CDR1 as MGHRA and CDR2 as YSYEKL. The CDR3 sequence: CASSQGLAAPFYEQYF. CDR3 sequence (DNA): TGCGCCAGCAGCCAAGGGCTGGCAGCGCCCTTTTACGAGCAGTACTTC.

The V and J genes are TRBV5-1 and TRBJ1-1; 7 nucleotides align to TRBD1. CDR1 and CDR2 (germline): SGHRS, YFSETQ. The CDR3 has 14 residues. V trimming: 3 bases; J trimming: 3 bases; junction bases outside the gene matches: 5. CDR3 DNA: TGCGCCAGCAGCTCCAGGGGGGCCCACACTGAAGCTTTCTTT. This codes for CASSSRGAHTEAFF.

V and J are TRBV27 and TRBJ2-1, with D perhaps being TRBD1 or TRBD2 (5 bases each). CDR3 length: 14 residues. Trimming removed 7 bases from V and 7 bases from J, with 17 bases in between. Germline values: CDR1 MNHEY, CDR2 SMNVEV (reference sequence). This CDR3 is CASNPRAWGNEQFF. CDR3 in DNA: TGTGCCAGCAACCCCCGGGCCTGGGGGAATGAGCAGTTCTTC.

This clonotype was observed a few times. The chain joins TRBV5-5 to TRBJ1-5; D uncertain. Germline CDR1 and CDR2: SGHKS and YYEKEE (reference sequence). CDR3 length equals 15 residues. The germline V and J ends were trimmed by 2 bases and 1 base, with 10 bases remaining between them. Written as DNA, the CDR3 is TGTGCCAGCAGCTTAGAAGGAGAGAGCAATCAGCCCCAGCATTTT. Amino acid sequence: CASSLEGESNQPQHF.

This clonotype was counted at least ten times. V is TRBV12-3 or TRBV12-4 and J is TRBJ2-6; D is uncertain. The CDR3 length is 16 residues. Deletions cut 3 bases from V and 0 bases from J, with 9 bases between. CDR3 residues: CASSLAKHSGANVLTF. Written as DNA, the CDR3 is TGTGCCAGCAGTTTGGCGAAGCACTCTGGGGCCAACGTCCTGACTTTC.

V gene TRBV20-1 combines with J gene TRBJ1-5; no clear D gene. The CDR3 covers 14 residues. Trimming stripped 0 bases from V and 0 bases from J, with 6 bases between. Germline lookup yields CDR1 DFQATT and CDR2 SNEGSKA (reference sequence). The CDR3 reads CSARDIFSNQPQHF. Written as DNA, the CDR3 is TGCAGTGCTAGAGATATATTTAGCAATCAGCCCCAGCATTTT.

The CDR3 is CSARDPPSLAGVSGELFF. The DNA of the CDR3 is TGCAGTGCTAGAGATCCCCCTTCCCTAGCGGGAGTTTCCGGGGAGCTGTTTTTT. The V call is TRBV20-1, the J call TRBJ2-2; 10 bases are a match to TRBD2. The V and J ends lost 0 bases and 6 bases, in that order; junction bases with no gene match: 13. The CDR3 extends over 18 amino acids. The germline gives CDR1 DFQATT, CDR2 SNEGSKA (reference sequence).

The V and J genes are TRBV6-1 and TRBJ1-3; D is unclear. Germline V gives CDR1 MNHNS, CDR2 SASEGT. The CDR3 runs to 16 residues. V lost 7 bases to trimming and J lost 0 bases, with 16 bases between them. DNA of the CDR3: TGTGCCAGCAAAATGGGTAGCCCCATCTCTGGAAACACCATATATTTT. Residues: CASKMGSPISGNTIYF.

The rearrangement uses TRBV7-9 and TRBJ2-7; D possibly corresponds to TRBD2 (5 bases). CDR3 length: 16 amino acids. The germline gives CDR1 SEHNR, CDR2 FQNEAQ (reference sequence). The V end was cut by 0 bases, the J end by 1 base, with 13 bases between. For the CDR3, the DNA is TGTGCCAGCAGCTTAGCGGGTAGCGAGAGGTCCTACGAGCAGTACTTC. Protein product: CASSLAGSERSYEQYF. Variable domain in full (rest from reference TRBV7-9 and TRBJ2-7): DTGVSQNPRHKITKRGQNVTFRCDPISEHNRLYWYRQTLGQGPEFLTYFQNEAQLEKSRLLSDRFSAERPKGSFSTLEIQRTEQGDSAMYLCASSLAGSERSYEQYFGPGTRLTVT.

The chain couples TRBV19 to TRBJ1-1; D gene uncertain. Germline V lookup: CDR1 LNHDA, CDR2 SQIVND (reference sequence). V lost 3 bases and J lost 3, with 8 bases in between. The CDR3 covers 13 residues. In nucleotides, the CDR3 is TGTGCCAGTAGTATGAAAGAACACACTGAAGCTTTCTTT. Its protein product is CASSMKEHTEAFF.

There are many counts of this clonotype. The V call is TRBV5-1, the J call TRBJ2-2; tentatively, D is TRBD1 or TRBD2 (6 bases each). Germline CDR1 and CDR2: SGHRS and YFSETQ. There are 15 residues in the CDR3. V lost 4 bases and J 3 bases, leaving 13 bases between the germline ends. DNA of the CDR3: TGCGCCAGCAGCCCGACGGGGGCGTACACCGGGGAGCTGTTTTTT. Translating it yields CASSPTGAYTGELFF.

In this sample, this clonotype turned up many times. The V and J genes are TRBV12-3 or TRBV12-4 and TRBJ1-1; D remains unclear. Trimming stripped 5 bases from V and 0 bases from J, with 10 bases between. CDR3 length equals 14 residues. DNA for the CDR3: TGTGCCAGCAGTGTGAGAGGAATGAACACTGAAGCTTTCTTT. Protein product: CASSVRGMNTEAFF.

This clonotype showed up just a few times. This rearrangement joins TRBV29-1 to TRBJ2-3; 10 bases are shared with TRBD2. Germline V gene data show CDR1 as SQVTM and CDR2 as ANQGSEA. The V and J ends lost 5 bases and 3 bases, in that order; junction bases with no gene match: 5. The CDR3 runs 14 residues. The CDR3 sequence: CSVWLAGVTDTQYF. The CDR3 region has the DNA TGCAGCGTTTGGCTAGCGGGAGTGACAGATACGCAGTATTTT.

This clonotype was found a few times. CDR3 residues: CSAGRGIEAFF. The CDR3 nucleotides read TGCAGTGCCGGGCGGGGGATTGAAGCTTTCTTT. The chain carries TRBV20-1 and TRBJ1-1; TRBD1 might be the D (5 bases). The CDR3 has 11 residues. Germline CDR1 and CDR2: DFQATT and SNEGSKA (reference sequence). With 6 bases removed from V and 7 bases from J, the gap between germline ends came to 12 bases.

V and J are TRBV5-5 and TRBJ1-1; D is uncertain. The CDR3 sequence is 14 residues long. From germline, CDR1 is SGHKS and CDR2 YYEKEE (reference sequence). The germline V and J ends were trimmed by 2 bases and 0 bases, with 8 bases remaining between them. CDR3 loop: CASSFRAMNTEAFF. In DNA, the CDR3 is TGTGCCAGCAGCTTTCGCGCAATGAACACTGAAGCTTTCTTT.

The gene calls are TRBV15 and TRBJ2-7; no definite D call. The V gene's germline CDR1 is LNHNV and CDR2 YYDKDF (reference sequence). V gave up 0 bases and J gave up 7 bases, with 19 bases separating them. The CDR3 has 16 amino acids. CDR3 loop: CATSRDLETGSREQYF. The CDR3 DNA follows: TGTGCCACCAGCAGAGATCTGGAGACGGGTTCGAGGGAGCAGTACTTC.

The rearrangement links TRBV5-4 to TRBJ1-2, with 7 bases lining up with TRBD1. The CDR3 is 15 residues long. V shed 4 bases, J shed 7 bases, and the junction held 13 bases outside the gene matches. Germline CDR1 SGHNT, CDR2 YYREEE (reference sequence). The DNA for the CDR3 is TGTGCCAGCAGCCCTTCGGGACAGCCCTCTCGTGGCTACACCTTC. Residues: CASSPSGQPSRGYTF.

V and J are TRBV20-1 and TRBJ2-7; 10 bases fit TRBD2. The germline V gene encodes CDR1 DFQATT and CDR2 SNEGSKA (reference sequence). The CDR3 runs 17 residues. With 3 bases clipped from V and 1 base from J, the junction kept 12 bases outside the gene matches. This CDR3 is CSARKAGGPDRSYEQYF. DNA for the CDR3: TGCAGTGCTAGGAAAGCGGGAGGGCCGGATCGTTCCTACGAGCAGTACTTC.

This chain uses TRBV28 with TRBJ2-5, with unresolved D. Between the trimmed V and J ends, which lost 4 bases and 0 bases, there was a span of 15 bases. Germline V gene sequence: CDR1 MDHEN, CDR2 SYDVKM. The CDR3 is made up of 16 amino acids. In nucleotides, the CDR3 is TGTGCCAGCAGTTCTCCCACCGAAAAGTACCAAGAGACCCAGTACTTC. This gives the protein CASSSPTEKYQETQYF.

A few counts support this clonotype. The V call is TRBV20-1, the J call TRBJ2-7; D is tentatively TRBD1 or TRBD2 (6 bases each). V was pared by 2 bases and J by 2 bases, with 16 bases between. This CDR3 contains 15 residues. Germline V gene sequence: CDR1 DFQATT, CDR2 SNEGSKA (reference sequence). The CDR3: CSARPVGGLPYEQYF. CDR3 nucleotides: TGCAGTGCTAGACCCGTCGGGGGCCTCCCCTACGAGCAGTACTTC.

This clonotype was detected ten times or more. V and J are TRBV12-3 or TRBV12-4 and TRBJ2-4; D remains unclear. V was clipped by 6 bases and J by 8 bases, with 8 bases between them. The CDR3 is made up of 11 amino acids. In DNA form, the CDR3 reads TGTGCCAGCAGCCCGATGGACATTCAGTACTTC. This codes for CASSPMDIQYF.

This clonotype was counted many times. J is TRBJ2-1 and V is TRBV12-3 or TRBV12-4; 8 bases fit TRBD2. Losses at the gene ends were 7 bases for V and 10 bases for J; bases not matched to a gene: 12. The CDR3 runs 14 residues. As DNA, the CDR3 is TGTGCCAGCACCCCCCGGGAGGGGCGCCGGGAGCAGTTCTTC. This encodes CASTPREGRREQFF.

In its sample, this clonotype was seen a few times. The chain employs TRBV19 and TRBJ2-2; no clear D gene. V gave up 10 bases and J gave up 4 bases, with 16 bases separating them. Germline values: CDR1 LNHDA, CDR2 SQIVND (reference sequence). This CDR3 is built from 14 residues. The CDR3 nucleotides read TGTGCCACCCCGGACCCCAAGTTCACCGGGGAGCTGTTTTTT. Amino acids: CATPDPKFTGELFF.

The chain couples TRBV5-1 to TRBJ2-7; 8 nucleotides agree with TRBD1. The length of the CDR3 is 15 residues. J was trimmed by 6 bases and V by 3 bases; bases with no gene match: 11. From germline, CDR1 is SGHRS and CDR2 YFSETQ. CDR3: CASSWAGTGGIEQYF. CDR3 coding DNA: TGCGCCAGCAGCTGGGCCGGGACAGGCGGGATCGAGCAGTACTTC.